A single sample is the source of the 30 T cell receptor beta chains below, sequenced in a study of identical twins. From the 5' RACE reads, TCRdb called clonotypes with MiXCR, one entry per CDR3 protein. The sample lists hundreds of thousands of distinct CDR3 sequences; approximately 13% were seen once. These data were likewise used in another study, on yellow fever vaccine responses in identical twins.

Sequenced sample: PBMCs. Receptors originate from a woman in her late teens or twenties in good health.

The rearrangement joins TRBV7-3 to TRBJ2-1; D is perhaps TRBD2 (6 bases). The CDR3 extends over 13 amino acids. The ends were cut back, 0 bases at V and 9 bases at J, with 9 bases in the middle. The germline V gene has CDR1 SGHTA and CDR2 FQGTGA. The CDR3 bases are TGTGCCAGCAGCTTAACGTTTAGCGGTGAGCAGTTCTTC. Translated, it gives CASSLTFSGEQFF.

This clonotype was seen only a few times. The chain uses TRBV3-1 and TRBJ1-5; D unclear. V was pared by 0 bases and J by 3 bases, with 9 bases between. In germline, CDR1 is LGHDT, CDR2 YNNKEL (reference sequence). The CDR3 covers 15 residues. Here the CDR3 DNA reads TGTGCCAGCAGCCAAGATATTTCCAACAATCAGCCCCAGCATTTT. This gives the protein CASSQDISNNQPQHF.

This clonotype was seen more than once but under ten times. The gene calls are TRBV7-9 and TRBJ1-2; 7 nucleotides match TRBD1. CDR1 is SEHNR, CDR2 FQNEAQ, per germline (reference sequence). The CDR3 runs 14 residues. V was clipped by 4 bases and J by 6 bases; unmatched bases: 8. The CDR3 is CASSSTDREDGYTF. The CDR3 nucleotides read TGTGCCAGCAGCTCCACCGACAGGGAAGATGGCTACACCTTC.

This clonotype was seen a few times. The chain employs TRBV27 and TRBJ2-5; TRBD2 aligns across 9 bases. The CDR3 covers 15 residues. Looked up from germline, CDR1 is MNHEY and CDR2 is SMNVEV (reference sequence). The junction had 8 bases not matched to a gene; V was cut back by 7 bases and J by 2 bases. The CDR3 nucleotides read TGTGCCAGCATGGATCCTAGCGGGGAACAAGAGACCCAGTACTTC. This codes for CASMDPSGEQETQYF.

This chain connects TRBV20-1 to TRBJ2-5; 7 bases agree with TRBD1. There are 15 residues in the CDR3. Germline V gene sequence: CDR1 DFQATT, CDR2 SNEGSKA (reference sequence). J lost 1 base, V lost 1 base, and 6 bases had no gene match. The chain's CDR3 is CSARVPGQFQETQYF. In DNA form, the CDR3 reads TGCAGTGCTAGAGTACCGGGACAGTTCCAAGAGACCCAGTACTTC.

The J gene is TRBJ2-7, the V gene TRBV28; D unclear. Germline-derived CDR1 and CDR2 are MDHEN and SYDVKM. V dropped 10 bases and J dropped 0 bases, with 13 bases sitting between them. The CDR3 extends over 13 amino acids. The CDR3 sequence is CAISPGLSYEQYV. The CDR3 DNA reads as TGTGCCATCTCACCGGGTCTCTCCTACGAGCAGTACGTC.

V and J are TRBV12-3 or TRBV12-4 and TRBJ1-4; D is perhaps TRBD1 (5 bases). This CDR3 spans 16 amino acids. Trimming took off 7 bases at V and 5 bases at J, with 20 bases between the two ends. This CDR3 is CASTIRAAGRNEKLFF. Here the CDR3 DNA reads TGTGCCAGCACAATCCGGGCGGCAGGGAGGAATGAAAAACTGTTTTTT.

This clonotype occurred a few times. This chain joins TRBV20-1 and TRBJ2-1; 8 nucleotides line up with TRBD2. CDR3 size: 15 residues. Germline V lookup: CDR1 DFQATT, CDR2 SNEGSKA (reference sequence). With 1 base clipped from V and 3 bases from J, the junction kept 5 bases outside the gene matches. The CDR3 DNA follows: TGCAGTGCTAGAGGTTCGCGGGGGGACTACAATGAGCAGTTCTTC. Its translation: CSARGSRGDYNEQFF.

The chain carries TRBV20-1 and TRBJ2-1, with D perhaps matching TRBD1 (6 bases). Between the trimmed V and J ends, which lost 2 bases and 5 bases, there was a span of 13 bases. This CDR3 has 14 residues. Germline V gives CDR1 DFQATT, CDR2 SNEGSKA (reference sequence). CDR3 nucleotide sequence: TGCAGTGCTAGAACCTCGGACAGCCACAATGAGCAGTTCTTC. This encodes CSARTSDSHNEQFF.

The genes are TRBV28 and TRBJ2-1, with 10 nucleotides matching TRBD2. Germline CDR1 and CDR2: MDHEN and SYDVKM. The CDR3 runs to 16 residues. Germline trimming cut 6 bases from V and 7 bases from J; bases unmatched to any gene: 12. The CDR3 nucleotides read TGTGCCAGCAGCTCACCGAGCGGGAGGGTTCCTAATGAGCAGTTCTTC. Protein: CASSSPSGRVPNEQFF.

The gene calls are TRBV6-1 and TRBJ1-2; a weak D match, TRBD1 (6 bases). CDR3 length: 14 amino acids. The V and J ends lost 3 bases and 4 bases respectively, with 12 bases between them. The germline gives CDR1 MNHNS, CDR2 SASEGT. The CDR3 DNA sequence: TGTGCCAGCAGTGAGGGACATCCGACCTATGGCTACACCTTC. Protein sequence: CASSEGHPTYGYTF.

The chain recombines TRBV4-1 with TRBJ1-1; D is possibly TRBD1 (6 bases). Germline assignment: CDR1 MGHRA and CDR2 YSYEKL. Trimming shortened V by 5 bases and J by 0 bases, and 13 bases separated the two germline ends. This CDR3 is 15 amino acids long. DNA for the CDR3: TGCGCCAGCAGCACAGGGCCGACAATGAACACTGAAGCTTTCTTT. Protein sequence: CASSTGPTMNTEAFF.

This clonotype was observed many times. The chain is built from TRBV5-1 and TRBJ2-1, with 11 nucleotides matching TRBD2. The junction had 12 bases not matched to a gene; V was cut back by 4 bases and J by 6 bases. The CDR3 has 17 amino acids. The germline V gene has CDR1 SGHRS and CDR2 YFSETQ. The CDR3 DNA sequence: TGCGCCAGCAGCCTCACTAGCGGGAGCCGGAATGGCAATGAGCAGTTCTTC. Its translation: CASSLTSGSRNGNEQFF. Based on the CDR3 plus reference TRBV5-1 and TRBJ2-1, the full variable domain is KAGVTQTPRYLIKTRGQQVTLSCSPISGHRSVSWYQQTPGQGLQFLFEYFSETQRNKGNFPGRFSGRQFSNSRSEMNVSTLELGDSALYLCASSLTSGSRNGNEQFFGPGTRLTVL.

V usage is TRBV4-1 and J usage is TRBJ2-3; a possible D gene is TRBD2 (6 bases). Trimming pared 4 bases from V and 4 bases from J, leaving 15 bases between. Germline loops: CDR1 MGHRA, CDR2 YSYEKL. CDR3 length: 15 amino acids. The CDR3 region is CASSRIPGTSDTQYF. In nucleotides, the CDR3 is TGCGCCAGCAGCCGCATTCCCGGGACTTCAGATACGCAGTATTTT.

This clonotype was counted between two and nine times. J is TRBJ1-4 and V is TRBV20-1; D is perhaps TRBD1 (6 bases). The germline V gene encodes CDR1 DFQATT and CDR2 SNEGSKA (reference sequence). The CDR3 is made up of 14 amino acids. V was trimmed by 1 base and J by 7 bases, leaving 13 bases between them. In nucleotides, the CDR3 is TGCAGTGCTAGAGTAGAGAGGGGGAGTGAAAAACTGTTTTTT. This encodes CSARVERGSEKLFF.

The gene calls are TRBV5-1 and TRBJ2-1; 10 nucleotides line up with TRBD2. V was clipped by 0 bases and J by 5 bases; unmatched bases: 11. Germline CDR1 is SGHRS and CDR2 is YFSETQ. The CDR3 consists of 18 residues. CDR3 in DNA: TGCGCCAGCAGCTTGGCCCGACTAGCGGGCCAGGTCGACAATGAGCAGTTCTTC. Amino acid sequence: CASSLARLAGQVDNEQFF.

This clonotype was counted between two and nine times. This sequence joins TRBV11-2 and TRBJ1-1; D is uncertain. Germline CDR1 reads SGHAT; CDR2 reads FQNNGV. The CDR3 length is 15 residues. V was clipped by 3 bases and J by 0 bases, with 11 bases between them. The chain's CDR3 is CASSLTGNLNTEAFF. The CDR3 coding sequence is TGTGCCAGCAGCTTGACGGGGAACTTGAACACTGAAGCTTTCTTT. Full variable domain (outside the CDR3, taken from reference TRBV11-2 and TRBJ1-1): EAGVAQSPRYKIIEKRQSVAFWCNPISGHATLYWYQQILGQGPKLLIQFQNNGVVDDSQLPKDRFSAERLKGVDSTLKIQPAKLEDSAVYLCASSLTGNLNTEAFFGQGTRLTVV.

This clonotype was recorded many times. V usage is TRBV28 and J usage is TRBJ1-1, with 7 nucleotides matching TRBD1. The V and J ends lost 5 bases and 6 bases, in that order; junction bases with no gene match: 9. The CDR3 is made up of 14 amino acids. CDR1 is MDHEN, CDR2 SYDVKM, per germline. CDR3 nucleotides: TGTGCCAGCAGTCTGACAGGGTTGGGCGCTGAAGCTTTCTTT. Encoded protein: CASSLTGLGAEAFF.

The rearrangement uses TRBV7-9 and TRBJ1-5; TRBD1 matches 8 bases. CDR3 length: 16 amino acids. Germline values: CDR1 SEHNR, CDR2 FQNEAQ (reference sequence). V trimming: 5 bases; J trimming: 1 base; junction bases outside the gene matches: 7. In nucleotides, the CDR3 is TGTGCCAGCAGCCTAAATGGGACAGGAAGCAATCAGCCCCAGCATTTT. It translates to CASSLNGTGSNQPQHF.

In its sample, this clonotype was seen a few times. The rearrangement uses TRBV6-1 and TRBJ1-5, with TRBD1 matching 8 bases. The germline gives CDR1 MNHNS, CDR2 SASEGT. V lost 6 bases to trimming and J lost 3 bases; unmatched junction nucleotides: 7. CDR3 length: 15 residues. The chain's CDR3 is CASSPQGAHNQPQHF. The CDR3 nucleotides read TGTGCCAGCAGCCCCCAGGGGGCCCACAATCAGCCCCAGCATTTT.

The chain employs TRBV2 and TRBJ2-1; unclear D gene. Trimming took off 1 base at V and 2 bases at J, with 15 bases between the two ends. CDR3 length equals 17 residues. Germline lookup yields CDR1 SNHLY and CDR2 FYNNEI. The CDR3 protein is CASSEVGNLNAYNEQFF. The CDR3 region has the DNA TGTGCCAGCAGTGAAGTTGGGAATCTGAACGCCTACAATGAGCAGTTCTTC.

The V gene is TRBV29-1, the J gene TRBJ1-2; no reliable D call. Between the trimmed V and J ends, which lost 0 bases and 3 bases, there was a span of 8 bases. This CDR3 contains 13 residues. Germline CDR1 and CDR2: SQVTM and ANQGSEA. CDR3 DNA: TGCAGCGTTGAAGATCGGAGGGACTATGGCTACACCTTC. Translated, it gives CSVEDRRDYGYTF.

The table lists this clonotype with a few counts. The CDR3 sequence is CASSLLQTTNEKLFF. CDR3 bases: TGTGCCAGCAGCTTGCTACAGACAACTAATGAAAAACTGTTTTTT. The chain carries TRBV5-8 and TRBJ1-4, with no clear D. The CDR3 sequence is 15 residues long. V shed 1 base and J shed 0 bases, with 7 bases lying between them. The germline gives CDR1 SGHTS, CDR2 YDEGEE.

This chain links TRBV3-1 with TRBJ1-1, with 7 bases aligning to TRBD1. The CDR3 runs to 15 residues. Trimming removed 3 bases from V and 0 bases from J; junction bases left unmatched: 4. Germline CDR1 is LGHDT and CDR2 is YNNKEL (reference sequence). This chain's CDR3 is CASSHAGGMNTEAFF. In DNA form, the CDR3 reads TGTGCCAGCAGCCACGCAGGGGGGATGAACACTGAAGCTTTCTTT.

The chain has TRBV3-1 and TRBJ2-7; D is ambiguous. Trimming removed 1 base at V and 2 bases at J, with 9 bases between. Germline V gives CDR1 LGHDT, CDR2 YNNKEL (reference sequence). The CDR3 has 14 amino acids. CDR3 nucleotides: TGTGCCAGCAGCCAAGGGCCCCACCCCTACGAGCAGTACTTC. This sequence encodes CASSQGPHPYEQYF.

This chain links TRBV27 with TRBJ2-2; D is perhaps TRBD2 (7 bases). Germline CDR1 and CDR2: MNHEY and SMNVEV (reference sequence). The CDR3 is 15 residues long. The V end was cut by 7 bases, the J end by 0 bases, with 12 bases between. CDR3 sequence (DNA): TGTGCCAGCAATAGGGGGGGAGCGAACACCGGGGAGCTGTTTTTT. It is translated as CASNRGGANTGELFF.

At least ten counts were recorded for this clonotype. The chain links TRBV20-1 to TRBJ1-3; D remains ambiguous. With 6 bases removed from V and 1 base from J, the gap between germline ends came to 10 bases. Germline values: CDR1 DFQATT, CDR2 SNEGSKA (reference sequence). The CDR3 totals 13 residues. CDR3 region: CSAGAGSGNTIYF. CDR3 coding DNA: TGCAGTGCAGGAGCTGGGTCTGGAAACACCATATATTTT.

This clonotype was observed a handful of times. This chain links TRBV5-1 with TRBJ2-3; 7 positions match TRBD1. Germline loops: CDR1 SGHRS, CDR2 YFSETQ. The CDR3 contains 14 residues. Trimming removed 5 bases from V and 2 bases from J; junction bases left unmatched: 5. CDR3 coding DNA: TGCGCCAGCAGAAGGGACAGTACCACAGATACGCAGTATTTT. Translation gives CASRRDSTTDTQYF.

V usage is TRBV28 and J usage is TRBJ2-5; the match to TRBD2 covers 7 bases. The CDR3 has 15 residues. Germline CDR1 is MDHEN and CDR2 is SYDVKM. V gave up 2 bases and J gave up 4 bases; unmatched junction bases: 7. The CDR3 region is CASSLEGRERETQYF. The CDR3 nucleotides are TGTGCCAGCAGTTTAGAAGGGAGGGAACGAGAGACCCAGTACTTC.

The DNA for the CDR3 is TGTGCCAGCAGCCATACCACTAGCGGGCCCTACAATGAGCAGTTCTTC. Its translation is CASSHTTSGPYNEQFF. This sequence joins TRBV9 and TRBJ2-1; 9 bases agree with TRBD2. Germline CDR1 SGDLS, CDR2 YYNGEE. The ends lost 4 bases at V and 2 bases at J; junction bases unmatched: 7. This CDR3 contains 16 residues. Together with reference TRBV9 and TRBJ2-1, the CDR3 gives the full variable domain: DSGVTQTPKHLITATGQRVTLRCSPRSGDLSVYWYQQSLDQGLQFLIQYYNGEERAKGNILERFSAQQFPDLHSELNLSSLELGDSALYFCASSHTTSGPYNEQFFGPGTRLTVL.